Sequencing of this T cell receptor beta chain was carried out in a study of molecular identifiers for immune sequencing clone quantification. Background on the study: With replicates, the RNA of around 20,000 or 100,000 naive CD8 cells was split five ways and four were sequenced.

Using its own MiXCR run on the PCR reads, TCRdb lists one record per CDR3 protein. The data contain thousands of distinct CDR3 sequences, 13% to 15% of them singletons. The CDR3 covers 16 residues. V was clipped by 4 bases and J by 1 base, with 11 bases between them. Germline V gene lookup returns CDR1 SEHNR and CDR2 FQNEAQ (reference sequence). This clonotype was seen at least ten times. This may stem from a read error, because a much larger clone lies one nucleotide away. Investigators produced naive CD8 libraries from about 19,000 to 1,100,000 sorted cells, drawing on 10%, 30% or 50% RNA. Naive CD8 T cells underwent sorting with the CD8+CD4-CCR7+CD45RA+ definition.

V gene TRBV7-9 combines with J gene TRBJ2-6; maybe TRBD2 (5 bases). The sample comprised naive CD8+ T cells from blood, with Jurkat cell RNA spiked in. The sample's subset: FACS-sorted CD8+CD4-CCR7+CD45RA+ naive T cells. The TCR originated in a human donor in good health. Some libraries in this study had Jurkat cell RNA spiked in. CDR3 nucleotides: TGTGCCAGCAGCTCCAACGGGGATTCTGGGGCCAACGTCCTGACTTTC. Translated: CASSSNGDSGANVLTF. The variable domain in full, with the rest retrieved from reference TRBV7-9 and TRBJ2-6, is DTGVSQNPRHKITKRGQNVTFRCDPISEHNRLYWYRQTLGQGPEFLTYFQNEAQLEKSRLLSDRFSAERPKGSFSTLEIQRTEQGDSAMYLCASSSNGDSGANVLTFGAGSRLTVL.